One sample yielded the 32 T cell receptor beta chains listed below, sequenced in a study of CD4 T cells in relation to SARS-CoV-2 and coronaviruses. The unexposed donors gave CD4+ T cells in about 2010-2018, prior to COVID-19. The cells were cultured for under 13 days before CD4+ T cells were isolated. Here immunoSEQ multiplex PCR was the method, and the copy in TCRdb shows in-frame clones only, minus some. The table includes about 27,000 clones, 75% to 85% detected once. No antigen has been identified for these receptors. The material sequenced was CD4+ T cells from PBMCs, cultured in vitro. The receptors stem from a human donor in good health.

The table lists this clone with a few counts. At one end the junction does not follow the germline gene, possibly because of a read error. In nucleotides, the CDR3 is TGTGCTAGCAGCTCAAAACCGGGACTAGGCAATGAGCAGTTCTTC. Translating gives CASSSKPGLGNEQFF. The rearrangement links TRBV7-7 to TRBJ2-1; 8 bases fit TRBD2. The CDR3 covers 15 residues. In germline, CDR1 is SSHAT, CDR2 FNYEAQ (reference sequence). The full variable domain, in which reference TRBV7-7 and TRBJ2-1 provide the parts outside the CDR3, is GAGVSQSPRYKVTKRGQDVTLRCDPISSHATLYWYQQALGQGPEFLTYFNYEAQPDKSGLPSDRFSAERPEGSISTLTIQRTEQRDSAMYRCASSSKPGLGNEQFFGPGTRLTVL.

This clone is a singleton in its sample. J is TRBJ1-4 and V is TRBV9; D gene uncertain. There are 13 residues in the CDR3. Germline V CDR1 and CDR2: SGDLS, YYNGEE. The germline V and J ends were trimmed by 4 bases and 6 bases, with 10 bases remaining between them. CDR3 sequence (DNA): TGTGCCAGCAGCCTCCGGAGTGATGAAAAACTGTTTTTT. This sequence encodes CASSLRSDEKLFF.

The V call is TRBV20-1, the J call TRBJ1-1; D is uncertain. The germline V and J ends were trimmed by 3 bases and 4 bases, with 9 bases remaining between them. The CDR3 length is 12 residues. Looked up from germline, CDR1 is DFQATT and CDR2 is SNEGSKA (reference sequence). The CDR3 region is CSASLEATEAFF. The CDR3 DNA reads TGCAGTGCTAGTTTGGAGGCCACTGAAGCTTTCTTT.

This clone appeared a few times. The chain employs TRBV11-2 and TRBJ2-6, with D unclear. Germline CDR1 is SGHAT and CDR2 is FQNNGV. This CDR3 has 17 amino acids. The ends were cut back, 0 bases at V and 0 bases at J, with 9 bases in the middle. The DNA of the CDR3 is TGTGCCAGCAGCTTAGAGTCGCGACCCTCTGGGGCCAACGTCCTGACTTTC. The encoded protein is CASSLESRPSGANVLTF.

The chain carries TRBV11-2 and TRBJ2-7, with D perhaps being TRBD1 or TRBD2 (6 bases each). Trimming cost V 1 base and J 2 bases, with 9 bases left between them. Germline V gene lookup returns CDR1 SGHAT and CDR2 FQNNGV. The CDR3 runs 14 residues. In DNA form, the CDR3 reads TGTGCCAGCAGCTTAGCCGGGGGCGCCTACGAGCAGTACTTC. Translated, it gives CASSLAGGAYEQYF.

V and J are TRBV2 and TRBJ1-1; 8 bases match TRBD1. The V segment lost 5 bases and the J segment 5 bases; nucleotides outside the gene matches: 10. The length of the CDR3 is 15 residues. CDR1 SNHLY and CDR2 FYNNEI come from the germline V gene. Here the CDR3 reads CASSKGQGGNTEAFF. CDR3 sequence (DNA): TGTGCCAGCAGTAAAGGACAGGGCGGAAATACTGAAGCTTTCTTT. Using reference TRBV2 and TRBJ1-1 for the parts outside the CDR3, the full variable domain is EPEVTQTPSHQVTQMGQEVILRCVPISNHLYFYWYRQILGQKVEFLVSFYNNEISEKSEIFDDQFSVERPDGSNFTLKIRSTKLEDSAMYFCASSKGQGGNTEAFFGQGTRLTVV.

This sequence joins TRBV11-3 and TRBJ1-5, with D hard to call. Germline CDR1 is SGHNT and CDR2 is YENEEA. Trimming stripped 0 bases from V and 7 bases from J, with 22 bases between. This CDR3 contains 18 residues. CDR3 sequence: CASSLDNLGSRTGQPQHF. The CDR3 nucleotides read TGTGCCAGCAGCTTAGATAATCTTGGGTCAAGGACGGGCCAGCCCCAGCATTTT.

The chain couples TRBV11-2 to TRBJ2-5; 9 bases map to TRBD1. CDR1 is SGHAT, CDR2 FQNNGV, per germline. Losses at the gene ends were 3 bases for V and 2 bases for J; bases not matched to a gene: 7. The length of the CDR3 is 16 residues. DNA for the CDR3: TGTGCCAGCAGCTTCCGCGGACAGGGGAGGCAAGAGACCCAGTACTTC. Its translation: CASSFRGQGRQETQYF.

This chain joins TRBV7-9 and TRBJ2-5; 7 nucleotides align to TRBD2. Germline V gene data show CDR1 as SEHNR and CDR2 as FQNEAQ (reference sequence). The CDR3 runs 14 residues. Germline trimming cut 4 bases from V and 1 base from J; bases unmatched to any gene: 3. In DNA form, the CDR3 reads TGTGCCAGCAGCTCCGGGACTACCCAAGAGACCCAGTACTTC. Its translation is CASSSGTTQETQYF.

The CDR3 sequence: CASSPNTGELFF. Here the CDR3 DNA reads TGTGCCAGCAGCCCCAACACCGGGGAGCTGTTTTTT. The chain links TRBV7-3 to TRBJ2-2; unclear D gene. The CDR3 extends over 12 amino acids. Trimming stripped 5 bases from V and 2 bases from J, with 3 bases between. The germline V gene has CDR1 SGHTA and CDR2 FQGTGA.

V is TRBV7-9 and J is TRBJ2-1, with D unclear. With 1 base removed from V and 6 bases from J, the gap between germline ends came to 4 bases. The CDR3 has 12 residues. The germline V gene has CDR1 SEHNR and CDR2 FQNEAQ (reference sequence). CDR3 amino acids: CASSLEPNEQFF. CDR3 bases: TGTGCCAGCAGCTTAGAACCCAATGAGCAGTTCTTC.

The V and J genes are TRBV5-1 and TRBJ2-5; 10 nucleotides match TRBD2. Trimming took 1 base from V and 5 from J; bases not matched to a gene: 8. CDR1 SGHRS and CDR2 YFSETQ come from the germline V gene. This CDR3 contains 16 residues. The CDR3 is CASSLSASGGGETQYF. CDR3 DNA sequence: TGCGCCAGCAGCTTGTCGGCTAGCGGGGGCGGCGAGACCCAGTACTTC. Filled out from reference TRBV5-1 and TRBJ2-5, the complete variable domain reads KAGVTQTPRYLIKTRGQQVTLSCSPISGHRSVSWYQQTPGQGLQFLFEYFSETQRNKGNFPGRFSGRQFSNSRSEMNVSTLELGDSALYLCASSLSASGGGETQYFGPGTRLLVL.

V gene TRBV7-9 combines with J gene TRBJ1-1, with D perhaps TRBD1 (5 bases). Germline loops: CDR1 SEHNR, CDR2 FQNEAQ (reference sequence). V dropped 5 bases and J dropped 3 bases, with 19 bases sitting between them. The CDR3 has 16 residues. The CDR3 loop is CASSRPRGRGDTEAFF. The CDR3 bases are TGTGCCAGCAGCCGGCCCCGGGGGAGGGGAGACACTGAAGCTTTCTTT.

The chain has TRBV18 and TRBJ1-6; D might be TRBD1 (5 bases). V lost 0 bases, J lost 14 bases, and 11 bases lay in between. The CDR3 consists of 13 residues. CDR1 and CDR2 (germline): KGHSH, LQKENI. The CDR3 region is CASSPPGGGTLHF. CDR3 in DNA: TGTGCCAGCTCACCACCGGGCGGGGGGACCCTCCACTTT.

The chain has TRBV11-2 and TRBJ2-7; TRBD2 aligns across 10 bases. CDR1 is SGHAT and CDR2 is FQNNGV in the germline V gene. The CDR3 is 15 amino acids. The junction had 6 bases not matched to a gene; V was cut back by 5 bases and J by 2 bases. The CDR3 coding sequence is TGTGCCAGCAGCCAGAGCGGGGGGGGACCCTACGAGCAGTACTTC. It is translated as CASSQSGGGPYEQYF.

J is TRBJ2-2 and V is TRBV12-3 or TRBV12-4; 7 bases are a match to TRBD2. CDR3 length: 12 amino acids. After removal of 6 bases from V and 5 bases from J, the junction contained 0 bases not matched to a gene. The CDR3 region is CASRGGTGELFF. For the CDR3, the DNA is TGTGCCAGCAGGGGGGGGACCGGGGAGCTGTTTTTT.

The chain couples TRBV4-1 to TRBJ2-1; TRBD1 matches at 12 bases. CDR1 and CDR2 (germline): MGHRA, YSYEKL. V was clipped by 4 bases and J by 2 bases; unmatched bases: 6. The CDR3 is 17 amino acids. The CDR3 reads CASSLQGTGGAYNEQFF. The CDR3 coding sequence is TGCGCCAGCAGCCTCCAAGGGACAGGGGGCGCCTACAATGAGCAGTTCTTC.

The rearrangement links TRBV3-1 (or the pseudogene TRBV3-2) to TRBJ1-1; D not certain. Trimming took off 2 bases at V and 1 base at J, with 5 bases between the two ends. The CDR3 has 13 amino acids. Looked up from germline, CDR1 is LGHDT and CDR2 is YNNKEL (reference sequence). In DNA, the CDR3 is TGTGCCAGCAGCCAAACAGCGAACACTGAAGCTTTCTTT. It translates to CASSQTANTEAFF.

The CDR3 coding sequence is TGTGCCAGCAGTCAAAGGGGAGGAGCGGGAGGCAATGAGCAGTTCTTC. It specifies CASSQRGGAGGNEQFF. The rearrangement uses TRBV2 and TRBJ2-1, with 9 positions matching TRBD2. In germline, CDR1 is SNHLY, CDR2 FYNNEI. The length of the CDR3 is 16 residues. The J segment lost 6 bases and the V segment lost 5 bases, leaving 11 bases of the junction unmatched.

J is TRBJ2-3 and V is TRBV5-4; D possibly corresponds to TRBD2 (5 bases). Germline CDR1 SGHNT, CDR2 YYREEE (reference sequence). CDR3 size: 15 residues. V lost 4 bases, J lost 0 bases, and 12 bases lay in between. CDR3 region: CASSLDRGSTDTQYF. CDR3 nucleotides: TGTGCCAGCAGCCTGGATCGGGGAAGCACAGATACGCAGTATTTT.

This clone has only one observation. V usage is TRBV12-3 or TRBV12-4 and J usage is TRBJ2-7; D may be TRBD1 (6 bases). This CDR3 has 12 residues. Trimming took off 5 bases at V and 2 bases at J, with 7 bases between the two ends. CDR3 residues: CASSRGTYEQYF. CDR3 coding DNA: TGTGCCAGCAGTAGGGGGACCTACGAGCAGTACTTC.

V usage is TRBV30 and J usage is TRBJ2-2, with 7 bases lining up with TRBD1. Germline values: CDR1 GTSNPN, CDR2 SVGIG (reference sequence). The CDR3 is 13 amino acids. V lost 2 bases, J lost 6 bases, and 3 bases stayed unmatched. CDR3: CAWSFQGAGELFF. The DNA for the CDR3 is TGTGCCTGGAGTTTTCAGGGGGCCGGGGAGCTGTTTTTT.

This clone was picked up a small number of times. The CDR3 sequence: CASSPRRGPVNTEAFF. The CDR3 DNA follows: TGTGCCAGCAGCCCCCGGAGAGGCCCAGTGAACACTGAAGCTTTCTTT. The J gene is TRBJ1-1, the V gene TRBV7-2; D gene ambiguous. Trimming took off 5 bases at V and 0 bases at J, with 16 bases between the two ends. The germline V gene has CDR1 SGHTA and CDR2 FQGNSA. This CDR3 region has 16 residues.

This chain uses TRBV6-2 or TRBV6-3 with TRBJ2-5, with no clear D. This CDR3 is built from 13 residues. V lost 6 bases to trimming and J lost 3 bases, with 11 bases between them. Germline CDR1 and CDR2: MNHEY and SVGEGT. The CDR3 DNA is TGTGCCAGCAGCCTCATGGGGAAAGAGACCCAGTACTTC. This codes for CASSLMGKETQYF.

This chain connects TRBV6-5 to TRBJ1-5; a possible D gene is TRBD1 (5 bases). The CDR3 is 14 residues long. V lost 6 bases and J lost 4, with 13 bases in between. Per the germline V gene, CDR1 is MNHEY and CDR2 is SVGAGI. The CDR3 DNA follows: TGTGCCAGCAGCCCGGAGGGGCGTAATCAGCCCCAGCATTTT. This gives the protein CASSPEGRNQPQHF.

V usage is TRBV4-1 and J usage is TRBJ1-3; a possible D gene is TRBD1 (5 bases). The CDR3 sequence is 15 residues long. The germline CDR1 and CDR2 sequences are MGHRA and YSYEKL. V dropped 4 bases and J dropped 0 bases, with 10 bases sitting between them. The CDR3 region is CASSPVGTSGNTIYF. For the CDR3, the DNA is TGCGCCAGCAGCCCAGTAGGGACCTCTGGAAACACCATATATTTT.

The rearrangement uses TRBV21-1 and TRBJ2-6; the D call of TRBD2 is as the table states it, not checked on the DNA. TRBV21-1 is a known pseudogene. This CDR3 has 16 residues. CDR3 bases: TGTGCCAGCTCAAGCGGGAAAAGATCTGGGGCCAACGTCCTGACTTTC. The encoded protein is CASSSGKRSGANVLTF.

The chain has TRBV3-1 (or the pseudogene TRBV3-2) and TRBJ1-3, with TRBD1 as a possible D gene (6 bases). This CDR3 spans 13 amino acids. Per the germline V gene, CDR1 is LGHDT and CDR2 is YNNKEL (reference sequence). V was pared by 9 bases and J by 1 base, with 10 bases between. The CDR3 spells CASGDTSGNTIYF. Written as DNA, the CDR3 is TGTGCCAGTGGGGACACTTCTGGAAACACCATATATTTT.

J is TRBJ1-6 and V is TRBV20-1, with 7 bases lining up with TRBD1. Trimming cost V 3 bases and J 13 bases; bases outside gene matches: 9. The CDR3 runs 13 residues. Germline assignment: CDR1 DFQATT and CDR2 SNEGSKA (reference sequence). The CDR3 coding sequence is TGCAGTGCTAGTTCGGGACAGTTAATCCCCCTCCACTTT. This sequence encodes CSASSGQLIPLHF.

The chain employs TRBV29-1 and TRBJ1-2; D perhaps matches TRBD1 (5 bases). This CDR3 has 13 residues. From germline, CDR1 is SQVTM and CDR2 ANQGSEA. V was pared by 4 bases and J by 2 bases, with 11 bases between. Here the CDR3 DNA reads TGCAGCGTTGCTCCGGCAGGGAACTATGGCTACACCTTC. The encoded protein is CSVAPAGNYGYTF.

The rearrangement joins TRBV4-3 to TRBJ1-4; D is possibly TRBD1 (6 bases). The CDR3 runs 15 residues. Deletions cut 0 bases from V and 8 bases from J, with 13 bases between. Germline values: CDR1 LGHNA, CDR2 YSLEER. The CDR3 region is CASSQEGGSHEKLFF. The CDR3 DNA is TGCGCCAGCAGCCAAGAGGGGGGCTCCCACGAAAAACTGTTTTTT.

Written as DNA, the CDR3 is TGTGCCAGCTCACCGGCCTCCTCCTACGTAGAGCAGTACTTC. Its protein product is CASSPASSYVEQYF. The rearrangement uses TRBV18 and TRBJ2-7; D unclear. Germline CDR1 is KGHSH and CDR2 is LQKENI. V was clipped by 3 bases and J by 7 bases, with 16 bases between them. This CDR3 spans 14 amino acids.